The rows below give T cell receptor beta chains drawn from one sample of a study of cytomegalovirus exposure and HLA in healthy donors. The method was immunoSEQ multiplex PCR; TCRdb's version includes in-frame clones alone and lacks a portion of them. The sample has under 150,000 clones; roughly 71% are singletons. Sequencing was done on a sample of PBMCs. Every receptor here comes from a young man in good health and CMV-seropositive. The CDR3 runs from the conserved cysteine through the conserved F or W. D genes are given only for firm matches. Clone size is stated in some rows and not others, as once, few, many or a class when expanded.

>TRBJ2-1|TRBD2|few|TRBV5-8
CASSSNYLAGGVYNEQFF
TGTGCCAGCAGCTCAAATTATCTAGCGGGGGGGGTCTACAATGAGCAGTTCTTC
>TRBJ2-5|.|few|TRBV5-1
CASSFSAGVETQYF
TGCGCCAGCAGCTTCAGCGCAGGGGTAGAGACCCAGTACTTC
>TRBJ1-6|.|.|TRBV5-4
CASRAGGSYNSPLHF
TGTGCCAGCCGCGCGGGGGGCTCCTATAATTCACCCCTCCACTTT
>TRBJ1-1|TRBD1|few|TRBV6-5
CASSYGTDNEAFF
TGTGCCAGCAGTTACGGGACAGATAATGAAGCTTTCTTT
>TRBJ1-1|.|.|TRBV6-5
CASSYIENTEAFF
TGTGCCAGCAGTTACATAGAGAACACTGAAGCTTTCTTT
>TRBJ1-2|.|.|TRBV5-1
CASSLSRDRGGYTF
TGCGCCAGCAGCCTTTCCCGGGATCGGGGTGGCTACACCTTC
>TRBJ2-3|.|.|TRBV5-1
CASSLRTPEKDTQYF
TGCGCCAGCAGCTTGCGGACACCCGAGAAAGATACGCAGTATTTT
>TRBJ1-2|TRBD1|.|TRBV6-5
CASSYSSGGGYPF
TGTGCCAGCAGTTACTCTTCAGGGGGCGGCTACCCCTTC
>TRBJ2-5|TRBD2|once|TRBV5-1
CASSLALAGGYPLQETQYF
TGCGCCAGCAGCTTGGCACTAGCGGGGGGCTACCCTTTACAAGAGACCCAGTACTTC
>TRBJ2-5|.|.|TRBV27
CASTPRSGQEAQYF
TGTGCCAGCACCCCGCGGAGCGGCCAAGAGGCCCAGTACTTC
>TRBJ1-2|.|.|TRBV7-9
CASSPRQAVAYGYTF
TGTGCCAGCAGCCCCCGACAGGCAGTGGCATATGGCTACACCTTC
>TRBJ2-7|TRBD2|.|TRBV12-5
CASGFRGREGSYEQYF
TGTGCTAGTGGTTTTCGTGGTAGGGAGGGATCCTACGAGCAGTACTTC
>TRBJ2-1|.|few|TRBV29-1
CSVNPGGYNEQFF
TGCAGCGTTAACCCCGGGGGTTACAATGAGCAGTTCTTC
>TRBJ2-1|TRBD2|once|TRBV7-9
CASSFGGGTNNEQFF
TGTGCCAGCAGCTTTGGCGGGGGGACAAACAATGAGCAGTTCTTC
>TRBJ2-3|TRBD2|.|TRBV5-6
CASSAFKSGGGNTQYF
TGTGCCAGCAGCGCGTTCAAGAGCGGGGGCGGGAATACGCAGTATTTT
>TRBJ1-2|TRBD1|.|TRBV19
CASRGQDYGYTF
TGTGCCAGCAGGGGGCAGGACTATGGCTACACCTTC
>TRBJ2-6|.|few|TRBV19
CASSMAGTGANVLTF
TGTGCCAGTAGTATGGCAGGAACCGGGGCCAACGTCCTGACTTTC
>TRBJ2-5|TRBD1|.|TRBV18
CASSPGQARETQYF
TGTGCCAGCTCACCGGGACAGGCGAGAGAGACCCAGTACTTC
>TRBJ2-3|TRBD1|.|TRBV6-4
CASSDQGGTDTQYF
TGTGCCAGCAGTGATCAGGGGGGCACAGATACGCAGTATTTT
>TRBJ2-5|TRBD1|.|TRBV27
CASSSGQGARETQYF
TGTGCCAGCAGTTCCGGACAGGGGGCTAGGGAGACCCAGTACTTC
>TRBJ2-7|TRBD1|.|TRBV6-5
CASSYLPGQGAEQYF
TGTGCCAGCAGTTATCTCCCGGGACAGGGGGCCGAGCAGTACTTC
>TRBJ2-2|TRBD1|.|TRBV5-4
CASSLGQGDTGELFF
TGTGCCAGCAGCTTGGGACAGGGGGACACCGGGGAGCTGTTTTTT
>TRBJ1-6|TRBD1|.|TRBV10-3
CAISVGTGNNSPLHF
TGTGCCATCAGTGTTGGGACAGGGAATAATTCACCCCTCCACTTT
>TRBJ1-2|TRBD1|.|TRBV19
CASSSYRGGYGYTF
TGTGCCAGTAGTTCTTACAGGGGAGGCTATGGCTACACCTTC
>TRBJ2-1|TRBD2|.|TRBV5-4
CASSHRTTSGGDNEQFF
TGTGCCAGCAGCCACAGGACTACTAGCGGGGGCGACAATGAGCAGTTCTTC
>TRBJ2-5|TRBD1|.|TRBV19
CASSTGGGETQYF
TGTGCCAGTTCGACAGGGGGCGGGGAGACCCAGTACTTC
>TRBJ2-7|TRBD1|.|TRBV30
CAWSVRDRDSGEQYF
TGTGCCTGGAGTGTACGGGACAGGGACTCGGGGGAGCAGTACTTC
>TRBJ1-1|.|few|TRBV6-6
CASSYGRVNTEAFF
TGTGCCAGCAGTTACGGCAGGGTGAACACTGAAGCTTTCTTT
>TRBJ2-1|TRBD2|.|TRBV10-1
CASSESFSGGYNEQFF
TGCGCCAGCAGTGAGTCGTTCAGCGGGGGATACAATGAGCAGTTCTTC
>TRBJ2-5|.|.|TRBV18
CASSPILQDQETQYF
TGTGCCAGCTCACCAATTCTTCAGGACCAAGAGACCCAGTACTTC
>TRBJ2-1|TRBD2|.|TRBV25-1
CASSDETAGGFFGEQFF
TGTGCCAGCAGTGATGAGACAGCGGGGGGTTTTTTTGGTGAGCAGTTCTTC
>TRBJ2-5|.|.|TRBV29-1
CSVLGQGWEGETQYF
TGCAGCGTTCTTGGACAGGGTTGGGAGGGAGAGACCCAGTACTTC
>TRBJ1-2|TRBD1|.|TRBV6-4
CASRPMKSSVRDSFAYGYTF
TGTGCCAGCAGGCCCATGAAGTCCTCTGTCCGGGACAGTTTTGCCTATGGCTACACCTTC
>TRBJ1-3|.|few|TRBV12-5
CASGGDTGNTIYF
TGTGCTAGTGGGGGGGACACCGGAAACACCATATATTTT
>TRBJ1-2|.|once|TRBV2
CASSDGGTLGYGYTF
TGTGCCAGCAGTGACGGGGGGACCCTTGGCTATGGCTACACCTTC
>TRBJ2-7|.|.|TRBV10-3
CAITRGYEQYF
TGTGCCATCACCCGGGGCTACGAGCAGTACTTC
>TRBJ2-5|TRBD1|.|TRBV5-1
CASSLASLTGDQETQYF
TGCGCCAGCAGCTTGGCTTCATTAACAGGGGACCAAGAGACCCAGTACTTC
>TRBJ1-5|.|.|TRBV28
CASSFGAAQHF
TGTGCCAGCAGTTTCGGCGCGGCCCAGCATTTT
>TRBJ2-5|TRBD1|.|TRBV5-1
CASSWTGEETQYF
TGCGCCAGCAGCTGGACAGGGGAAGAGACCCAGTACTTC
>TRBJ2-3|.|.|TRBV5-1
CASSIKDTQYF
TGCGCCAGCAGTATTAAAGATACGCAGTATTTT
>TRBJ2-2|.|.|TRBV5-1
CASSPQYTNTGELFF
TGCGCCAGCAGCCCCCAATACACGAACACCGGGGAGCTGTTTTTT
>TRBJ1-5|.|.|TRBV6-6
CASSYYKSNQPQHF
TGTGCCAGCAGTTACTACAAAAGCAATCAGCCCCAGCATTTT
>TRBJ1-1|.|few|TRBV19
CASTDTFQGAFF
TGTGCCAGTACCGACACCTTCCAAGGAGCTTTCTTT
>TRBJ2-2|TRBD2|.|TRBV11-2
CASAGGTTWNTGELFF
TGTGCCAGCGCGGGGGGAACTACGTGGAACACCGGGGAGCTGTTTTTT
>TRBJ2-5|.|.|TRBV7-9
CASSLLGAQETQYF
TGTGCCAGCAGCTTATTGGGGGCCCAAGAGACCCAGTACTTC
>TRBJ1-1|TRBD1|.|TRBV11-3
CASSSTTGIDTEAFF
TGTGCCAGCAGCTCGACGACAGGGATAGACACTGAAGCTTTCTTT
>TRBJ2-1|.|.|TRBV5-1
CASSLALGHEQFF
TGCGCCAGCAGCTTGGCTTTGGGGCATGAGCAGTTCTTC
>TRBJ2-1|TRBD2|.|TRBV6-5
CASSPTAGGYNEQFF
TGTGCCAGCAGCCCGACCGCGGGGGGGTACAATGAGCAGTTCTTC
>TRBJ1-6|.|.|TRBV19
CAGGAANSPLHF
TGTGCCGGAGGGGCTGCTAATTCACCCCTCCACTTT
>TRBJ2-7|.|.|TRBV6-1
CASRGGAREQYF
TGTGCCAGCAGGGGGGGGGCCAGGGAGCAGTACTTC
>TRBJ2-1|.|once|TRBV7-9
CASSLFSTDNEQFF
TGTGCCAGCAGCTTATTTTCGACAGACAATGAGCAGTTCTTC
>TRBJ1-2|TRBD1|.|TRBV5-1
CASSLGGTVNYGYTF
TGCGCCAGCAGCTTGGGGGGGACAGTTAACTATGGCTACACCTTC
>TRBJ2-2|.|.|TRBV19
CASSFGTRSTGELFF
TGTGCCAGTAGTTTCGGGACTCGAAGCACCGGGGAGCTGTTTTTT
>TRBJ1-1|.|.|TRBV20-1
CSAGAGTEAFF
TGCAGTGCAGGGGCGGGAACTGAAGCTTTCTTT
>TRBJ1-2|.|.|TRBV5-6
CASRSLGREDSGYTF
TGTGCCAGCCGAAGCTTAGGTCGGGAGGACTCTGGCTACACCTTC
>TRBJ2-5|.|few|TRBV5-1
CASSFKETQYF
TGCGCCAGCAGCTTTAAAGAGACCCAGTACTTC
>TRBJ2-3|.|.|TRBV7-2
CASSRERGDTQYF
TGTGCCAGCAGCCGAGAAAGAGGGGATACGCAGTATTTT
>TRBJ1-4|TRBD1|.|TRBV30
CAWSRGRATGNEKLFF
TGTGCCTGGAGCAGGGGGCGCGCAACTGGAAATGAAAAACTGTTTTTT
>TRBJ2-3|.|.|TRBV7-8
CASRFTQGIFTDTQYF
TGTGCCAGCAGGTTTACCCAGGGTATTTTCACAGATACGCAGTATTTT